Sequencing of this TCR beta chain was carried out in a study of shared clonotypes between healthy human individuals. The table came from immunoSEQ multiplex PCR; TCRdb's copy has only in-frame clones and leaves some out. The table lists about 2.1 million clones, roughly 91% of them singletons. It was CD45RO-negative cells, positively selected for CCR7, that made up naive CD8 cells, with terminally differentiated effector memory CD45RA+ cells excluded. Sequencing input: naive CD8+ T cells from PBMCs. The source is a man younger than 30 in good health. Some clones in this sample may be carry-over from other donors' samples.

CDR3 DNA: TGCGCCAGCAGCCACGGTGTAGGGACGGGAGGGCCGGGCAATGAGCAGTTCTTC. Residues: CASSHGVGTGGPGNEQFF. The chain combines TRBV4-1 with TRBJ2-1; TRBD2 matches 8 bases. V dropped 3 bases and J dropped 6; count of bases not matched to a gene: 16. The germline V gene encodes CDR1 MGHRA and CDR2 YSYEKL. The CDR3 runs 18 residues.